This T cell receptor (beta chain) was sequenced in a study of identical twins. V trimming: 5 bases; J trimming: 4 bases; junction bases outside the gene matches: 8. Germline V gene lookup returns CDR1 SEHNR and CDR2 FQNEAQ (reference sequence). The CDR3 consists of 16 residues. MiXCR, run by TCRdb on the 5' RACE reads, gives a single entry per CDR3 protein. The sample lists approximately 600,000 distinct CDR3 sequences, approximately 10% occurring once. This clonotype was counted a few times. The sample also formed part of further work on yellow fever vaccine responses in identical twins.

The chain joins TRBV7-9 to TRBJ2-3, with 11 positions matching TRBD1. This receptor was obtained from a woman younger than 35 in good health. Source material: PBMCs. The CDR3 coding sequence is TGTGCCAGCAGCCCTGGGACAGGGGGACAGGCAGATACGCAGTATTTT. This gives the protein CASSPGTGGQADTQYF. Drawing the rest from reference TRBV7-9 and TRBJ2-3, the complete variable domain is DTGVSQNPRHKITKRGQNVTFRCDPISEHNRLYWYRQTLGQGPEFLTYFQNEAQLEKSRLLSDRFSAERPKGSFSTLEIQRTEQGDSAMYLCASSPGTGGQADTQYFGPGTRLTVL.